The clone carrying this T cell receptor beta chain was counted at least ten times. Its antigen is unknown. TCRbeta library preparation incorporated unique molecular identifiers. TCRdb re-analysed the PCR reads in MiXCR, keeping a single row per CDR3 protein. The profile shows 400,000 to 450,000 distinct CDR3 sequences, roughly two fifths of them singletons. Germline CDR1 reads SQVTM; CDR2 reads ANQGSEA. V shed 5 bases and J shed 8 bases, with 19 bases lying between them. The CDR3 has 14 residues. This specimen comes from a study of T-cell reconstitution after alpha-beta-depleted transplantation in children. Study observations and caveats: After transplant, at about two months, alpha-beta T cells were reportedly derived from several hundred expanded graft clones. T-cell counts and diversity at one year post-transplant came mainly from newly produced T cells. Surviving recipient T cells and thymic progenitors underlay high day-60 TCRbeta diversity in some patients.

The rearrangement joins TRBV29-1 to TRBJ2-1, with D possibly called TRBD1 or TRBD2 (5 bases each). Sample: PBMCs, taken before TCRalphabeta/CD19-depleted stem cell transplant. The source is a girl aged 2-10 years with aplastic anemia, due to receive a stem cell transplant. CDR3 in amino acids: CSVSGPAVLDEQFF. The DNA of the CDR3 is TGCAGCGTTTCGGGACCAGCGGTCCTAGATGAGCAGTTCTTC.